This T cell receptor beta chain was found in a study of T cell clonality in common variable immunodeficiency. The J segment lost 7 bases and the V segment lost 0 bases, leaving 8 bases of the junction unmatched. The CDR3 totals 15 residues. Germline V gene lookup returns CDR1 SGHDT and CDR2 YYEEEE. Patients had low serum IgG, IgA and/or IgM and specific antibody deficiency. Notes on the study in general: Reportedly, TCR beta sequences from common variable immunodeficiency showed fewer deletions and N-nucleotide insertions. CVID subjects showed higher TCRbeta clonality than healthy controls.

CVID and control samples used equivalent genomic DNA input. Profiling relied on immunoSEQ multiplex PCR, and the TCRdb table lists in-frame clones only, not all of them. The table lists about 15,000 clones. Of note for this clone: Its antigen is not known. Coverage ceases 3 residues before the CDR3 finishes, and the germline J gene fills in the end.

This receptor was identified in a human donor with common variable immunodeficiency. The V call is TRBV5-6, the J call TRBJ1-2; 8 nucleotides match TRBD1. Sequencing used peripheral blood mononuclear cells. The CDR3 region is CASSLGYGTGVGYTF. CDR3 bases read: TGTGCCAGCAGCTTGGGGTATGGGACAGGAGTTGGC.